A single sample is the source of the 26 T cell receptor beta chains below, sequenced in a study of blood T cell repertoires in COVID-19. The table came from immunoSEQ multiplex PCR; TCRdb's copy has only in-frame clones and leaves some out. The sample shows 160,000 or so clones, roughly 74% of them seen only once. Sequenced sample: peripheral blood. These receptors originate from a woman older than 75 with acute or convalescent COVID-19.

DNA of the CDR3: TGTGCCAGCAGCTTTGGGACTAGCGTTCGCTCCTACGAGCAGTACTTC. The encoded protein is CASSFGTSVRSYEQYF. V gene TRBV7-2 combines with J gene TRBJ2-7; 10 nucleotides align to TRBD2. CDR1 is SGHTA, CDR2 FQGNSA, per germline. This CDR3 comprises 16 residues. V shed 3 bases and J 0 bases; nucleotides not matched to a gene: 5.

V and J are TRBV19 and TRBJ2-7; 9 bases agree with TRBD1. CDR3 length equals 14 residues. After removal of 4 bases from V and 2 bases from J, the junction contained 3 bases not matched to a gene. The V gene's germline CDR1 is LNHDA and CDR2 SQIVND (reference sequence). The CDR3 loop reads CASSSRQGAYEQYF. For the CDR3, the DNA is TGTGCCAGTAGTAGCCGACAGGGGGCCTACGAGCAGTACTTC.

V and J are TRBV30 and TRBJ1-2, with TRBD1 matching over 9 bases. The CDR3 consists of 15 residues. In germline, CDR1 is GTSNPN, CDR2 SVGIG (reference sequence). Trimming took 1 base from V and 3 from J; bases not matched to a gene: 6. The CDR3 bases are TGTGCCTGGAGTGGCCCACGGACAGGGGACTATGGCTACACCTTC. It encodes CAWSGPRTGDYGYTF.

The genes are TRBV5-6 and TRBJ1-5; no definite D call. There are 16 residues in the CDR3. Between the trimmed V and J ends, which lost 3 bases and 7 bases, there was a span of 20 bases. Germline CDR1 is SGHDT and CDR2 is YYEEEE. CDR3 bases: TGTGCCAGCAGCTCGCGGGCCTTAGTATCCGGGCAGCCCCAGCATTTT. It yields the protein CASSSRALVSGQPQHF.

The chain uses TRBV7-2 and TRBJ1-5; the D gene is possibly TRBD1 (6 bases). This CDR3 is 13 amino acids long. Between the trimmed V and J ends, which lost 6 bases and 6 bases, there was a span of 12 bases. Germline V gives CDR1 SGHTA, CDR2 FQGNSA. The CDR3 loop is CASSTGSSQPQHF. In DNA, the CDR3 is TGTGCCAGCAGTACAGGGTCCAGTCAGCCCCAGCATTTT.

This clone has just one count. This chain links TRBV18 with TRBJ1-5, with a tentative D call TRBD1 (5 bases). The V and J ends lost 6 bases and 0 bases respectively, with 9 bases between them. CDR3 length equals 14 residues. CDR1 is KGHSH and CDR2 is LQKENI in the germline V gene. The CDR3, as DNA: TGTGCCAGCTCGTTGACAGATAGCAATCAGCCCCAGCATTTT. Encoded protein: CASSLTDSNQPQHF.

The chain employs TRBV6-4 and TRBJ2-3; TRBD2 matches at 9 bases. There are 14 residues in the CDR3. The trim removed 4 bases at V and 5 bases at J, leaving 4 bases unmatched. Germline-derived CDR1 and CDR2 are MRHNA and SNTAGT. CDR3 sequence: CASSVGLAQDTQYF. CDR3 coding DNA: TGTGCCAGCAGTGTTGGACTAGCGCAAGATACGCAGTATTTT.

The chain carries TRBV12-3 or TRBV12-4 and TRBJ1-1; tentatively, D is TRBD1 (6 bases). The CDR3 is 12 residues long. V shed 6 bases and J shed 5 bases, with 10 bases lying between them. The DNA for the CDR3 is TGTGCCAGCAGGCTCACAGGGACTGAAGCTTTCTTT. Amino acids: CASRLTGTEAFF.

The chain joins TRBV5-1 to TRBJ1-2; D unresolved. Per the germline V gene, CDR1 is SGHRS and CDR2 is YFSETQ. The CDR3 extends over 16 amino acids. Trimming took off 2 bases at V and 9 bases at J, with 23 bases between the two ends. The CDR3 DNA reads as TGCGCCAGCAGCTTTGGAGTACGGAGCAACGTACGTAGCTACACCTTC. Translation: CASSFGVRSNVRSYTF.

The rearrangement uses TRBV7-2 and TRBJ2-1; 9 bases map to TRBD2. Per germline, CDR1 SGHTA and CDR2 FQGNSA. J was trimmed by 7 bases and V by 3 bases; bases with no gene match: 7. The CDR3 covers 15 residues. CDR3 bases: TGTGCCAGCAGCTTCGGCGGGGGGGCTAGAAATGAGCAGTTCTTC. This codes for CASSFGGGARNEQFF.

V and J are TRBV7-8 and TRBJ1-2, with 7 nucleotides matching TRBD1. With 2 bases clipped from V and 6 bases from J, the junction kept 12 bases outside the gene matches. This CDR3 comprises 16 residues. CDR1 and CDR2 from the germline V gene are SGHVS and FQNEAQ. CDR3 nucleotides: TGTGCCAGCAGCTTATCATTGGCGGGCAGGGGGGATGGCTACACCTTC. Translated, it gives CASSLSLAGRGDGYTF.

The CDR3 DNA follows: TGCGCCAGCAGCTTGGACGCGGGGGGCTCTAACTATGGCTACACCTTC. Protein sequence: CASSLDAGGSNYGYTF. V gene TRBV5-1 combines with J gene TRBJ1-2, with TRBD1 as a possible D gene (6 bases). With 0 bases removed from V and 0 bases from J, the gap between germline ends came to 12 bases. Looked up from germline, CDR1 is SGHRS and CDR2 is YFSETQ. This CDR3 region has 16 residues. The full variable domain, in which reference TRBV5-1 and TRBJ1-2 provide the parts outside the CDR3, is KAGVTQTPRYLIKTRGQQVTLSCSPISGHRSVSWYQQTPGQGLQFLFEYFSETQRNKGNFPGRFSGRQFSNSRSEMNVSTLELGDSALYLCASSLDAGGSNYGYTFGSGTRLTVV.

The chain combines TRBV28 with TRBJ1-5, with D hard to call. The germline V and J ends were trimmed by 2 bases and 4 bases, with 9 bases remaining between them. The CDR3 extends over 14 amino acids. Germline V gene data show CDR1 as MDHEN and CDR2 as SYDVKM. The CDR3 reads CASSLVSGNQPQHF. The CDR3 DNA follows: TGTGCCAGCAGTTTAGTGTCCGGGAATCAGCCCCAGCATTTT.

The CDR3 reads CASSLWGVANYGYTF. The CDR3 coding sequence is TGTGCCAGCAGCTTGTGGGGGGTTGCGAACTATGGCTACACCTTC. The V gene is TRBV5-5, the J gene TRBJ1-2; possibly TRBD1 for D (5 bases). Germline CDR1 reads SGHKS; CDR2 reads YYEKEE (reference sequence). The ends were cut back, 1 base at V and 2 bases at J, with 12 bases in the middle. The CDR3 has 15 amino acids.

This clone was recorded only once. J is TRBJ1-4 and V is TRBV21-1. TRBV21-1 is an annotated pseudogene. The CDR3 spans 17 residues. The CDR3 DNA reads TGTGCCAGCAGCAAAGACGAGGCCGTGGCAACTAATGAAAAACTGTTTTTT. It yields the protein CASSKDEAVATNEKLFF.

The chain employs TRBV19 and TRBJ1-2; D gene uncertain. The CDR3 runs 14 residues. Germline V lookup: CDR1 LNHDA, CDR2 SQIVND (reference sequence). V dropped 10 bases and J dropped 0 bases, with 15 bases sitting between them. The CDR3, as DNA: TGTGCCACCCAGCCAACCGGAGCTAACTATGGCTACACCTTC. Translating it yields CATQPTGANYGYTF.

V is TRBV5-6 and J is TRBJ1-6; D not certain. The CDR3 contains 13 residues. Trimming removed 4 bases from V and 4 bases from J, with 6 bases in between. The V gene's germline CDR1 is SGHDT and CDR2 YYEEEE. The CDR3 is CASSPTYNSPLHF. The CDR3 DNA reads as TGTGCCAGCAGCCCCACTTATAATTCACCCCTCCACTTT.

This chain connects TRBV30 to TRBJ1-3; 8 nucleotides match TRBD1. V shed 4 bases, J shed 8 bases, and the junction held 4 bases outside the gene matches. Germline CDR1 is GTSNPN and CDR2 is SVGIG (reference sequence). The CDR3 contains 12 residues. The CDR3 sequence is CAWTGGADTIYF. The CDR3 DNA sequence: TGTGCCTGGACAGGGGGCGCGGACACCATATATTTT.

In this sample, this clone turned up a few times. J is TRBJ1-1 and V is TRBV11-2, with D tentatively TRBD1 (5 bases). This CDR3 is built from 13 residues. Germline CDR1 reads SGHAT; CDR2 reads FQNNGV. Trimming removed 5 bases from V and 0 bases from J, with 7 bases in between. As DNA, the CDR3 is TGTGCCAGCAGCACGACAGTGAACACTGAAGCTTTCTTT. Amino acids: CASSTTVNTEAFF.

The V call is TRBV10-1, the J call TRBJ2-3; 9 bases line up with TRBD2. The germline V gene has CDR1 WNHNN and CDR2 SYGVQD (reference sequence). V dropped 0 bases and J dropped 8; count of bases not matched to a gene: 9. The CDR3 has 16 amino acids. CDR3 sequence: CASSESELAGTGTQYF. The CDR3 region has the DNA TGCGCCAGCAGTGAGTCCGAGCTAGCGGGAACGGGTACGCAGTATTTT.

The DNA of the CDR3 is TGTGCCAGCTCACGGGGACAGGGCCTTGATGGCTACACCTTC. Protein product: CASSRGQGLDGYTF. This rearrangement joins TRBV18 to TRBJ1-2; 9 bases map to TRBD1. Germline V gene lookup returns CDR1 KGHSH and CDR2 LQKENI. J lost 6 bases, V lost 4 bases, and 6 bases had no gene match. The CDR3 covers 14 residues.

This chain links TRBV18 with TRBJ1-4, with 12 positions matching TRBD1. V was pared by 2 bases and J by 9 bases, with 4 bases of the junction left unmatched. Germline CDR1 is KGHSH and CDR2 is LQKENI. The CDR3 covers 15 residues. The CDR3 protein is CASSPGGTGGKKLFF. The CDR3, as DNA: TGTGCCAGCTCACCAGGTGGGACAGGGGGCAAAAAACTGTTTTTT.

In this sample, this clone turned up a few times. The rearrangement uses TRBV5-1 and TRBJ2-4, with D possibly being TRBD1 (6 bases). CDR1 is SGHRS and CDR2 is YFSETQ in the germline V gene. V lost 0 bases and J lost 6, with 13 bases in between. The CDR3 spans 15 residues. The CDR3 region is CASSLASTGLNIQYF. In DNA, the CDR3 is TGCGCCAGCAGCTTGGCCTCGACAGGCTTAAACATTCAGTACTTC.

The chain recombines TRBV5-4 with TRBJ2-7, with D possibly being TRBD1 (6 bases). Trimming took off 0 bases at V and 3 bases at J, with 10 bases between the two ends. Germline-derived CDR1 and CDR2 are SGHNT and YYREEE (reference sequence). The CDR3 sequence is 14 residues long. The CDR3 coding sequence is TGTGCCAGCAGCTTGGGGGGACAAAACTACGAGCAGTACTTC. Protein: CASSLGGQNYEQYF.

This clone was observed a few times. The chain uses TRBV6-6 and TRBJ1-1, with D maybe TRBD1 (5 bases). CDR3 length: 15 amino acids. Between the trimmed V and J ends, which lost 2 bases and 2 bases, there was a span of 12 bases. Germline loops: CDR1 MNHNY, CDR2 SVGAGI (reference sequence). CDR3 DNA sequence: TGTGCCAGCAGTTACGAGGGAGGGGATAACACTGAAGCTTTCTTT. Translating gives CASSYEGGDNTEAFF.

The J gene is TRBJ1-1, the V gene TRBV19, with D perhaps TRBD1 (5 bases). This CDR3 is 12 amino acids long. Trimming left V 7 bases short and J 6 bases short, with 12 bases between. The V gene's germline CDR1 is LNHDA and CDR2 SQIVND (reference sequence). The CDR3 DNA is TGTGCCAGTAAAATCGGGGGGTCTGAAGCTTTCTTT. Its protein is CASKIGGSEAFF.